A single sample gave rise to the 18 T cell receptor beta chains below, sequenced in a study of cytotoxic CD8 clonotypes in ibrutinib-treated CLL. Here immunoSEQ multiplex PCR was the method, and the copy in TCRdb shows in-frame clones only, minus some. The top ten clones hold 25% to 30% of a sample with 130,000 or so clones, approximately 77% of them seen once. The sequencing here drew on PBMCs, taken after 12 months of ibrutinib treatment. Every receptor here comes from a human donor with chronic lymphocytic leukemia.

The J gene is TRBJ1-3, the V gene TRBV6-5, with 7 bases aligning to TRBD1. This CDR3 region has 16 residues. CDR1 MNHEY and CDR2 SVGAGI come from the germline V gene. V was clipped by 2 bases and J by 3 bases; unmatched bases: 7. CDR3 sequence (DNA): TGTGCCAGCAGTTACGGAAACAGGGGCGGTGGAAACACCATATATTTT. Protein: CASSYGNRGGGNTIYF.

This clone has a handful of counts. The genes are TRBV11-2 and TRBJ2-3; D might be TRBD2 (7 bases). This CDR3 has 15 amino acids. Trimming removed 1 base at V and 2 bases at J, with 10 bases between. CDR1 and CDR2 (germline): SGHAT, FQNNGV. The CDR3 bases are TGTGCCAGCAGCTTAGGGGCGGGGGCCACAGATACGCAGTATTTT. The encoded protein is CASSLGAGATDTQYF.

The chain is built from TRBV6-4 and TRBJ1-6; D gene unclear. Germline CDR1 is MRHNA and CDR2 is SNTAGT. V was clipped by 6 bases and J by 5 bases, with 14 bases between them. The CDR3 spans 15 residues. The CDR3 coding sequence is TGTGCCAGCAGACCCTCCGGGAGAGATAATTCACCCCTCCACTTT. Protein product: CASRPSGRDNSPLHF.

The V call is TRBV11-3, the J call TRBJ2-3, with 7 bases fitting TRBD2. V trimming: 5 bases; J trimming: 5 bases; junction bases outside the gene matches: 13. Germline V CDR1 and CDR2: SGHNT, YENEEA. This CDR3 contains 16 residues. The DNA for the CDR3 is TGTGCCAGCAGCCGCAGCGCGGGGAGGGATGGAGATACGCAGTATTTT. This sequence encodes CASSRSAGRDGDTQYF. Drawing the rest from reference TRBV11-3 and TRBJ2-3, the complete variable domain is EAGVVQSPRYKIIEKKQPVAFWCNPISGHNTLYWYLQNLGQGPELLIRYENEEAVDDSQLPKDRFSAERLKGVDSTLKIQPAELGDSAVYLCASSRSAGRDGDTQYFGPGTRLTVL.

The CDR3 bases are TGTGCCAGCAGTTTAGCGGGGGGGCCCGGGGAGCTGTTTTTT. Translated: CASSLAGGPGELFF. This chain connects TRBV27 to TRBJ2-2; 9 nucleotides line up with TRBD2. With 2 bases clipped from V and 6 bases from J, the junction kept 1 base outside the gene matches. This CDR3 spans 14 amino acids. Germline V gives CDR1 MNHEY, CDR2 SMNVEV (reference sequence).

The table lists this clone with a few counts. This chain links TRBV10-3 with TRBJ2-7; D may be TRBD1 or TRBD2 (5 bases each). Trimming pared 2 bases from V and 2 bases from J, leaving 16 bases between. Germline CDR1 reads ENHRY; CDR2 reads SYGVKD. This CDR3 has 16 residues. The CDR3 region is CAISERSGDLAYEQYF. As DNA, the CDR3 is TGTGCCATCAGTGAGAGGTCCGGGGACCTTGCCTACGAGCAGTACTTC.

The V gene is TRBV6-6, the J gene TRBJ1-5; D remains ambiguous. Germline CDR1 and CDR2: MNHNY and SVGAGI (reference sequence). With 6 bases removed from V and 6 bases from J, the gap between germline ends came to 12 bases. This CDR3 is 13 amino acids long. For the CDR3, the DNA is TGTGCCAGCAGCCCCCGGGTCGGTCAGCCCCAGCATTTT. As protein: CASSPRVGQPQHF.

The rearrangement links TRBV5-1 to TRBJ2-5; D may be TRBD1 (6 bases). The CDR3 covers 15 residues. V was cut by 4 bases and J by 0 bases, with 13 bases left in between. The V gene's germline CDR1 is SGHRS and CDR2 YFSETQ. This CDR3 is CASSQGQRYQETQYF. The DNA for the CDR3 is TGCGCCAGCAGCCAGGGACAAAGGTACCAAGAGACCCAGTACTTC.

The genes are TRBV13 and TRBJ2-3; 10 nucleotides line up with TRBD2. V was clipped by 0 bases and J by 2 bases; unmatched bases: 8. Germline V lookup: CDR1 PRHDT, CDR2 FYEKMQ (reference sequence). The CDR3 is 18 amino acids. The CDR3 bases are TGTGCCAGCAGCTTAGGGCTAGCGGGAGCCACACACACAGATACGCAGTATTTT. Translating gives CASSLGLAGATHTDTQYF.

This clone was seen only a few times. The chain links TRBV29-1 to TRBJ1-5, with 8 bases identical to TRBD1. This CDR3 has 15 amino acids. From germline, CDR1 is SQVTM and CDR2 ANQGSEA. V lost 7 bases to trimming and J lost 5 bases; unmatched junction nucleotides: 13. The CDR3 sequence: CSATEQGGVHQPQHF. The DNA for the CDR3 is TGCAGCGCAACAGAACAGGGGGGGGTGCATCAGCCCCAGCATTTT.

This rearrangement joins TRBV5-5 to TRBJ1-1, with D tentatively TRBD1 (6 bases). CDR3 length: 13 residues. Germline lookup yields CDR1 SGHKS and CDR2 YYEKEE (reference sequence). The ends were cut back, 2 bases at V and 5 bases at J, with 10 bases in the middle. The CDR3 DNA sequence: TGTGCCAGCAGCTTTATTCAGGGGACTGAAGCTTTCTTT. Translation: CASSFIQGTEAFF.

The chain couples TRBV30 to TRBJ2-3; tentatively, D is TRBD2 (6 bases). CDR1 is GTSNPN, CDR2 SVGIG, per germline (reference sequence). The CDR3 has 14 residues. V lost 4 bases and J lost 6, with 17 bases in between. The CDR3 is CAWMGGRGGDTQYF. The CDR3 coding sequence is TGTGCCTGGATGGGAGGAAGAGGCGGGGATACGCAGTATTTT.

V usage is TRBV6-5 and J usage is TRBJ1-5, with no clear D. Per germline, CDR1 MNHEY and CDR2 SVGAGI. The CDR3 has 14 residues. Trimming removed 0 bases from V and 9 bases from J, with 12 bases in between. The CDR3 reads CASSYSRIGPPQHF. The CDR3 DNA sequence: TGTGCCAGCAGTTACTCTAGGATCGGTCCGCCCCAGCATTTT.

The rearrangement joins TRBV19 to TRBJ2-7, with TRBD1 matching 9 bases. Per the germline V gene, CDR1 is LNHDA and CDR2 is SQIVND (reference sequence). The junction had 7 bases not matched to a gene; V was cut back by 6 bases and J by 4 bases. The CDR3 runs 14 residues. In DNA form, the CDR3 reads TGTGCCAGTAGCAATCGACAGGGGGGATACGAGCAGTACTTC. It translates to CASSNRQGGYEQYF.

This clone has just a few counts. V gene TRBV30 combines with J gene TRBJ2-7; D is perhaps TRBD1 (7 bases). Germline CDR1 is GTSNPN and CDR2 is SVGIG (reference sequence). The length of the CDR3 is 15 residues. Deletions cut 1 base from V and 2 bases from J, with 15 bases between. The CDR3, as DNA: TGTGCCTGGAGTGCAAGGGGGGACAGACCCTACGAGCAGTACTTC. Its protein product is CAWSARGDRPYEQYF.

CDR3: CASSLGLQGGVTEAFF. CDR3 sequence (DNA): TGTGCCAGCAGCTTAGGCCTCCAGGGGGGAGTTACTGAAGCTTTCTTT. The genes are TRBV13 and TRBJ1-1; 7 positions match TRBD1. Trimming at V came to 0 bases and at J to 5 bases, leaving 9 bases not matched to a gene. This CDR3 region has 16 residues. The germline CDR1 and CDR2 sequences are PRHDT and FYEKMQ (reference sequence).

Written as DNA, the CDR3 is TGTGCCAGCAGCTTAGATAACGGAGCCTACGAGCAGTACTTC. It yields the protein CASSLDNGAYEQYF. The chain recombines TRBV7-2 with TRBJ2-7; D is unresolved. With 1 base removed from V and 2 bases from J, the gap between germline ends came to 9 bases. The CDR3 sequence is 14 residues long. Looked up from germline, CDR1 is SGHTA and CDR2 is FQGNSA.

The rearrangement joins TRBV2 to TRBJ2-4, with unresolved D. V shed 5 bases and J shed 15 bases, with 11 bases lying between them. Germline V gives CDR1 SNHLY, CDR2 FYNNEI. The CDR3 has 10 amino acids. This CDR3 is CASSSIARYF. In nucleotides, the CDR3 is TGTGCCAGCAGTTCAATCGCCCGGTACTTC.